The 25 T cell receptor beta chains below were found in one sample sequenced in a study of blood T cell repertoires in COVID-19. The protocol was immunoSEQ multiplex PCR, while the TCRdb copy is restricted to in-frame clones and leaves out a portion. The sample includes 110,000 to 150,000 clones, around 90% of them seen just once. Sequencing was done on a sample of peripheral blood. The receptors were sampled from a woman aged 50 to 60 with acute or convalescent COVID-19.

The chain recombines TRBV24-1 with TRBJ1-4; 10 bases line up with TRBD1. This CDR3 is built from 18 residues. CDR1 is KGHDR and CDR2 is SFDVKD in the germline V gene. J gave up 4 bases and V 3 bases, and 10 bases lay outside the gene matches. This CDR3 reads CATSDTVLGQGSNEKLFF. The CDR3 coding sequence is TGTGCCACCAGTGATACGGTTTTGGGACAGGGGAGTAATGAAAAACTGTTTTTT.

The rearrangement joins TRBV28 to TRBJ1-6, with TRBD1 identical over 8 bases. Germline CDR1 and CDR2: MDHEN and SYDVKM. The V gene end was trimmed by 2 bases and the J gene end by 7 bases; junction bases not matched to a gene: 7. The CDR3 is 16 amino acids. Here the CDR3 reads CASSLGQGAQNSPLHF. The CDR3 region has the DNA TGTGCCAGCAGTTTAGGGCAGGGGGCGCAGAATTCACCCCTCCACTTT.

The V call is TRBV5-6, the J call TRBJ1-1, with D tentatively TRBD1 (5 bases). Looked up from germline, CDR1 is SGHDT and CDR2 is YYEEEE. V lost 4 bases, J lost 5 bases, and 12 bases lay in between. This CDR3 is built from 13 residues. CDR3 in amino acids: CASSTWTYTEAFF. CDR3 coding DNA: TGTGCCAGCAGCACGTGGACATATACTGAAGCTTTCTTT.

The chain is built from TRBV5-1 and TRBJ2-7; 12 bases agree with TRBD2. The length of the CDR3 is 19 residues. After removal of 7 bases from V and 0 bases from J, the junction contained 17 bases not matched to a gene. CDR1 is SGHRS and CDR2 is YFSETQ in the germline V gene. CDR3 sequence reads: CASSAPIGLAGLHSYEQYF. CDR3 in DNA: TGCGCCAGCTCCGCCCCAATCGGACTAGCGGGGCTCCACTCCTACGAGCAGTACTTC.

The chain recombines TRBV5-1 with TRBJ1-1, with no clear D. Trimming took 4 bases from V and 4 from J, leaving 17 bases between them. This CDR3 is built from 15 residues. Germline assignment: CDR1 SGHRS and CDR2 YFSETQ. The CDR3, as DNA: TGCGCCAGCAGCCCCGGGGAGGGTTTCGGCACTGAAGCTTTCTTT. The encoded protein is CASSPGEGFGTEAFF.

J is TRBJ1-2 and V is TRBV9; tentative D call: TRBD1 (5 bases). Germline CDR1 is SGDLS and CDR2 is YYNGEE. Between the trimmed V and J ends, which lost 4 bases and 3 bases, there was a span of 13 bases. This CDR3 is built from 14 residues. CDR3 nucleotides: TGTGCCAGCAGCCCCCTCGGGACTCACTATGGCTACACCTTC. Residues: CASSPLGTHYGYTF.

This chain links TRBV9 with TRBJ2-2, with unresolved D. Germline CDR1 reads SGDLS; CDR2 reads YYNGEE. V lost 4 bases, J lost 6 bases, and 19 bases lay in between. The CDR3 is made up of 16 amino acids. The CDR3 DNA reads TGTGCCAGCAGCACGCACGGTCCTGAGGCCCCCGGGGAGCTGTTTTTT. It translates to CASSTHGPEAPGELFF.

This clone was picked up one time. The chain couples TRBV30 to TRBJ1-2; TRBD1 matches at 10 bases. The V gene's germline CDR1 is GTSNPN and CDR2 SVGIG (reference sequence). The CDR3 sequence is 12 residues long. V was clipped by 5 bases and J by 6 bases; unmatched bases: 3. In DNA, the CDR3 is TGTGCCTGGGACGGGACAGGGGATGGCTACACCTTC. This encodes CAWDGTGDGYTF. The full variable domain, in which reference TRBV30 and TRBJ1-2 provide the parts outside the CDR3, is SQTIHQWPATLVQPVGSPLSLECTVEGTSNPNLYWYRQAAGRGLQLLFYSVGIGQISSEVPQNLSASRPQDRQFILSSKKLLLSDSGFYLCAWDGTGDGYTFGSGTRLTVV.

The J gene is TRBJ1-2, the V gene TRBV12-3 or TRBV12-4, with D uncertain. This CDR3 is built from 13 residues. With 3 bases removed from V and 7 bases from J, the gap between germline ends came to 12 bases. CDR3 in amino acids: CASSFGGYGGYTF. The CDR3 bases are TGTGCCAGCAGTTTCGGAGGGTACGGTGGCTACACCTTC.

This sequence joins TRBV7-2 and TRBJ2-2; D remains ambiguous. The length of the CDR3 is 14 residues. The V end was cut by 2 bases, the J end by 6 bases, with 10 bases between. Germline-derived CDR1 and CDR2 are SGHTA and FQGNSA. The CDR3 loop reads CASSLIYRAGELFF. The CDR3 DNA follows: TGTGCCAGCAGCTTAATATACCGCGCCGGGGAGCTGTTTTTT.

The chain uses TRBV2 and TRBJ1-4, with D maybe TRBD1 (6 bases). CDR1 is SNHLY, CDR2 FYNNEI, per germline. This CDR3 region has 14 residues. V lost 3 bases, J lost 8 bases, and 13 bases lay in between. The CDR3 nucleotides read TGTGCCAGCAGTGAGGGGGGGCGTTGGGAAAAACTGTTTTTT. Its protein is CASSEGGRWEKLFF.

The J gene is TRBJ2-5, the V gene TRBV5-1; 7 positions match TRBD2. V gave up 4 bases and J gave up 5 bases; unmatched junction bases: 5. CDR1 SGHRS and CDR2 YFSETQ come from the germline V gene. The CDR3 extends over 13 amino acids. The chain's CDR3 is CASSGGGLETQYF. The CDR3 bases are TGCGCCAGCAGCGGGGGAGGGCTGGAGACCCAGTACTTC.

This clone came up once. The chain couples TRBV11-2 to TRBJ2-7; the match to TRBD2 covers 9 bases. Losses at the gene ends were 3 bases for V and 3 bases for J; bases not matched to a gene: 6. The CDR3 has 15 residues. Per germline, CDR1 SGHAT and CDR2 FQNNGV. CDR3 in DNA: TGTGCCAGCAGCTTCGCAGCGGGAGGACGCTACGAGCAGTACTTC. Its protein is CASSFAAGGRYEQYF.

The chain employs TRBV2 and TRBJ1-6; TRBD1 might be the D (5 bases). The germline gives CDR1 SNHLY, CDR2 FYNNEI. CDR3 length: 13 amino acids. V was pared by 6 bases and J by 7 bases, with 10 bases between. Here the CDR3 reads CASSPRGNSPLHF. The CDR3 DNA follows: TGTGCCAGCAGCCCACGGGGGAATTCACCCCTCCACTTT.

The rearrangement uses TRBV19 and TRBJ1-5; 9 bases fit TRBD1. The CDR3 consists of 17 residues. Germline V gene data show CDR1 as LNHDA and CDR2 as SQIVND (reference sequence). Trimming removed 4 bases from V and 0 bases from J; junction bases left unmatched: 7. CDR3 loop: CASSTHTGGVSNQPQHF. The CDR3 coding sequence is TGTGCCAGTAGTACGCATACAGGGGGCGTTAGCAATCAGCCCCAGCATTTT.

The V gene is TRBV2, the J gene TRBJ1-2; 7 nucleotides line up with TRBD1. This CDR3 comprises 13 residues. V dropped 6 bases and J dropped 4; count of bases not matched to a gene: 5. The germline V gene encodes CDR1 SNHLY and CDR2 FYNNEI. The CDR3 coding sequence is TGTGCCAGCAGCCAGGGGGAACTCTATGGCTACACCTTC. Translation gives CASSQGELYGYTF.

This rearrangement joins TRBV28 to TRBJ1-1; D is ambiguous. V gave up 9 bases and J gave up 5 bases, with 13 bases separating them. The CDR3 spans 12 residues. The V gene's germline CDR1 is MDHEN and CDR2 SYDVKM. The CDR3 DNA is TGTGCCAGTTCTTCTAGGGAGACTGAAGCTTTCTTT. This codes for CASSSRETEAFF.

The rearrangement links TRBV2 to TRBJ1-1, with D tentatively TRBD1 (6 bases). V was pared by 5 bases and J by 0 bases, with 10 bases between. The V gene's germline CDR1 is SNHLY and CDR2 FYNNEI. The CDR3 runs 14 residues. Here the CDR3 reads CASSHRVMNTEAFF. CDR3 bases: TGTGCCAGCAGTCACAGGGTAATGAACACTGAAGCTTTCTTT.

The chain couples TRBV7-3 to TRBJ1-2, with 11 bases lining up with TRBD1. After removal of 4 bases from V and 8 bases from J, the junction contained 3 bases not matched to a gene. This CDR3 contains 13 residues. Germline V gives CDR1 SGHTA, CDR2 FQGTGA. The CDR3 sequence: CASSSRTGGGYTF. DNA for the CDR3: TGTGCCAGCAGCTCACGGACAGGGGGCGGCTACACCTTC.

The J gene is TRBJ1-3, the V gene TRBV29-1, with 8 positions matching TRBD1. The CDR3 is 12 amino acids. V shed 6 bases and J 2 bases; nucleotides not matched to a gene: 0. Germline loops: CDR1 SQVTM, CDR2 ANQGSEA. This chain's CDR3 is CSVQGAGNTIYF. As DNA, the CDR3 is TGCAGCGTACAGGGGGCTGGAAACACCATATATTTT.

V and J are TRBV11-2 and TRBJ1-6, with TRBD1 as a possible D gene (5 bases). With 1 base removed from V and 10 bases from J, the gap between germline ends came to 26 bases. The CDR3 is 19 residues long. Germline CDR1 reads SGHAT; CDR2 reads FQNNGV. The CDR3 protein is CASSLGLLEQGRWESPLHF. The CDR3 nucleotides are TGTGCCAGCAGCTTAGGTCTATTGGAGCAGGGTCGATGGGAATCACCCCTCCACTTT.

This chain joins TRBV6-5 and TRBJ2-7, with D hard to call. V shed 0 bases and J shed 5 bases, with 8 bases lying between them. Germline values: CDR1 MNHEY, CDR2 SVGAGI. This CDR3 contains 13 residues. The CDR3 region is CASSYSGTNEQYF. CDR3 nucleotide sequence: TGTGCCAGCAGTTACTCGGGCACAAACGAGCAGTACTTC.

This chain connects TRBV30 to TRBJ1-1, with 10 nucleotides matching TRBD1. The CDR3 is 14 residues long. With 4 bases clipped from V and 1 base from J, the junction kept 3 bases outside the gene matches. The germline gives CDR1 GTSNPN, CDR2 SVGIG (reference sequence). The DNA for the CDR3 is TGTGCCTGGATTCGGACAGGGGGGAACACTGAAGCTTTCTTT. Translating it yields CAWIRTGGNTEAFF.

The V and J genes are TRBV9 and TRBJ1-1, with 7 bases aligning to TRBD1. This CDR3 contains 15 residues. With 3 bases clipped from V and 0 bases from J, the junction kept 5 bases outside the gene matches. Germline V gene lookup returns CDR1 SGDLS and CDR2 YYNGEE. For the CDR3, the DNA is TGTGCCAGCAGCGCAGGGGGACAGCTGAACACTGAAGCTTTCTTT. Protein sequence: CASSAGGQLNTEAFF.

The CDR3 spells CASSRTSGGDEQFF. CDR3 nucleotides: TGTGCCAGCAGCCGGACCTCGGGGGGCGATGAGCAGTTCTTC. V usage is TRBV9 and J usage is TRBJ2-1; D is perhaps TRBD2 (7 bases). CDR3 size: 14 residues. Germline lookup yields CDR1 SGDLS and CDR2 YYNGEE. Trimming took 4 bases from V and 8 from J, leaving 16 bases between them.